Below are 6 T cell receptor beta chains sequenced from a single sample in a study of blood T cell repertoires in COVID-19. Assay used: immunoSEQ multiplex PCR; TCRdb lists only in-frame clones, some missing. This table has approximately 49,000 clones, under 90% appearing once. Sequencing was carried out using peripheral blood. These receptors were obtained from a woman of 80 years or more with COVID-19, enrolled during active disease.

This clone was counted between two and nine times. The chain carries TRBV7-2 and TRBJ2-5; 10 bases line up with TRBD2. The CDR3 has 12 residues. CDR1 is SGHTA, CDR2 FQGNSA, per germline. V lost 6 bases and J lost 12; bases outside the gene matches: 7. Here the CDR3 reads CASSQAGGIEYF. In DNA form, the CDR3 reads TGTGCCAGCAGTCAAGCGGGGGGGATAGAGTACTTC.

The CDR3 nucleotides are TGTGCCAGCAGCTTGACTAGCGGGAGCTTTAATGAGCAGTTCTTC. Residues: CASSLTSGSFNEQFF. The chain joins TRBV6-5 to TRBJ2-1; 12 positions match TRBD2. Germline CDR1 and CDR2: MNHEY and SVGAGI. This CDR3 spans 15 amino acids. The V segment lost 6 bases and the J segment 7 bases; nucleotides outside the gene matches: 7.

The V call is TRBV7-2, the J call TRBJ2-7; D is uncertain. This CDR3 contains 14 residues. In germline, CDR1 is SGHTA, CDR2 FQGNSA. V shed 5 bases and J shed 0 bases, with 11 bases lying between them. The CDR3 region has the DNA TGTGCCAGCAGCCCCCGACTGAACTCCTACGAGCAGTACTTC. As protein: CASSPRLNSYEQYF.

The V call is TRBV27, the J call TRBJ2-1; D possibly corresponds to TRBD2 (6 bases). Germline CDR1 is MNHEY and CDR2 is SMNVEV (reference sequence). V was trimmed by 4 bases and J by 5 bases, leaving 9 bases between them. This CDR3 spans 13 amino acids. CDR3 in DNA: TGTGCCAGCAGTTGGGCGGGGCACAATGAGCAGTTCTTC. Encoded protein: CASSWAGHNEQFF.

This clone has only one observation. The rearrangement links TRBV30 to TRBJ2-2; D is perhaps TRBD1 (6 bases). Trimming removed 2 bases at V and 5 bases at J, with 21 bases between. CDR3 length equals 17 residues. CDR1 and CDR2 (germline): GTSNPN, SVGIG (reference sequence). DNA for the CDR3: TGTGCCTGGAGTTCCTCCGGGACAACTCACCGGACCGGGGAGCTGTTTTTT. Amino acid sequence: CAWSSSGTTHRTGELFF.

This rearrangement joins TRBV24-1 to TRBJ2-1; tentatively, D is TRBD1 (6 bases). Trimming removed 6 bases from V and 13 bases from J, with 15 bases in between. Germline V lookup: CDR1 KGHDR, CDR2 SFDVKD. CDR3 size: 12 residues. This CDR3 is CATSPRAGEQFF. CDR3 nucleotides: TGTGCCACCAGTCCCCGGGCAGGGGAACAGTTCTTC.